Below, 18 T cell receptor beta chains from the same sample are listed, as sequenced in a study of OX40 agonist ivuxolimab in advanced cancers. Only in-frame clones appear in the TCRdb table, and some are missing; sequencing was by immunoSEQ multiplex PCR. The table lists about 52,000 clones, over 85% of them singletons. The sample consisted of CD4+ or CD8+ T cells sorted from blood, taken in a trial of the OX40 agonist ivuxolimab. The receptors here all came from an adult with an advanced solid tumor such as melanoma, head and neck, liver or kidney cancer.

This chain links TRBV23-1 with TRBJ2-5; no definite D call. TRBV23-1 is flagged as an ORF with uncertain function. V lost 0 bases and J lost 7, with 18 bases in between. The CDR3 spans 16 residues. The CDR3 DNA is TGCGCCAGCAGTCAATCGGGTGGCAGTCCTCCCGGGACCCAGTACTTC. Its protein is CASSQSGGSPPGTQYF.

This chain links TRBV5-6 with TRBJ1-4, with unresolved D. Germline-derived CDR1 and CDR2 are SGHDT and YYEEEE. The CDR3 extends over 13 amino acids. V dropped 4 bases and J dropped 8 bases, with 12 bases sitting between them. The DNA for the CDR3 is TGTGCCAGCAGCGTTGATTTAGAGGAAAAACTGTTTTTT. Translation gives CASSVDLEEKLFF.

CDR3: CASSGLFWAREKLFF. The CDR3 nucleotides read TGTGCCAGCAGTGGATTATTTTGGGCGCGGGAAAAACTGTTTTTT. The genes are TRBV6-4 and TRBJ1-4; D unresolved. Trimming left V 4 bases short and J 8 bases short, with 17 bases between. Germline V CDR1 and CDR2: MRHNA, SNTAGT. This CDR3 comprises 15 residues.

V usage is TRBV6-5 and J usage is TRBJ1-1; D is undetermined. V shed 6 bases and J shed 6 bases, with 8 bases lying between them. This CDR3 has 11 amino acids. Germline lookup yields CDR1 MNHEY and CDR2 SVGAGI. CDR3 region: CASSAGAEAFF. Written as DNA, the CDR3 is TGTGCCAGCAGCGCCGGGGCTGAAGCTTTCTTT.

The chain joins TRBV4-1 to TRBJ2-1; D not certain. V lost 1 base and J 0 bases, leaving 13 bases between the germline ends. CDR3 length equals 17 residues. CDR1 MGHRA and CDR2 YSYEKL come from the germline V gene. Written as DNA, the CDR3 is TGCGCCAGCAGCCAAGCGAGTCGGTCGAGCTCCTACAATGAGCAGTTCTTC. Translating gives CASSQASRSSSYNEQFF.

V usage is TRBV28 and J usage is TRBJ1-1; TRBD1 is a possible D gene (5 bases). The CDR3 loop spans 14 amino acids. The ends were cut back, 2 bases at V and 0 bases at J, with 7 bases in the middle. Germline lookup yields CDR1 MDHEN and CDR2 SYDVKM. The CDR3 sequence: CASSLTGVNTEAFF. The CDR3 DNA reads TGTGCCAGCAGTTTAACAGGCGTGAACACTGAAGCTTTCTTT.

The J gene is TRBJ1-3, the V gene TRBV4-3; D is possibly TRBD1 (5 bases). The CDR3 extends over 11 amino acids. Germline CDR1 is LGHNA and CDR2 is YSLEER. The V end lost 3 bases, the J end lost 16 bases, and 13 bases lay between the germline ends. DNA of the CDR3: TGCGCCAGCAGCCAGGGGCCCCGTTTCTATTTT. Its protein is CASSQGPRFYF.

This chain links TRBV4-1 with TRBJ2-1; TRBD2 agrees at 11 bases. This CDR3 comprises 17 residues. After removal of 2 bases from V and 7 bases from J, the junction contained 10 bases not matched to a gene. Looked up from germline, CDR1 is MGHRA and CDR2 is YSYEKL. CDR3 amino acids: CASSQKLAGEVNNEQFF. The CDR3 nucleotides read TGCGCCAGCAGCCAAAAACTAGCGGGAGAAGTGAATAATGAGCAGTTCTTC.

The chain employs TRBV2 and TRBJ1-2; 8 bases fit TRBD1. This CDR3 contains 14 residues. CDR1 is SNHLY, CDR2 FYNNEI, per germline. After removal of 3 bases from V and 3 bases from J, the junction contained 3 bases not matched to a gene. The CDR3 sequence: CASSETGEHYGYTF. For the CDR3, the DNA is TGTGCCAGCAGTGAGACAGGGGAACACTATGGCTACACCTTC.

The CDR3 loop is CASSPLHRIETYEQYF. The CDR3 DNA follows: TGTGCCAGCAGCCCTCTTCACAGGATAGAAACCTACGAGCAGTACTTC. V gene TRBV27 combines with J gene TRBJ2-7; a weak D match, TRBD1 (5 bases). CDR3 length: 16 residues. The V end lost 6 bases, the J end lost 2 bases, and 20 bases lay between the germline ends. The V gene's germline CDR1 is MNHEY and CDR2 SMNVEV (reference sequence).

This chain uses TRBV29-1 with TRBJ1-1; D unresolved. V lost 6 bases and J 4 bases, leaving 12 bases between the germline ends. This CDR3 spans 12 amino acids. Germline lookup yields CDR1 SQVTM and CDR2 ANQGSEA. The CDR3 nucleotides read TGCAGCGTGCCTGGGGAGAGCACTGAAGCTTTCTTT. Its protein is CSVPGESTEAFF.

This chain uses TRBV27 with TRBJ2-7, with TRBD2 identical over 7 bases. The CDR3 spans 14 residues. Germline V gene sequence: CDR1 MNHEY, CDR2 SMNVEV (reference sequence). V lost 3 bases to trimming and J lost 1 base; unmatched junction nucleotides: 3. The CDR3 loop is CASSFGGGSYEQYF. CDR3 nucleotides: TGTGCCAGCAGTTTTGGCGGGGGATCCTACGAGCAGTACTTC.

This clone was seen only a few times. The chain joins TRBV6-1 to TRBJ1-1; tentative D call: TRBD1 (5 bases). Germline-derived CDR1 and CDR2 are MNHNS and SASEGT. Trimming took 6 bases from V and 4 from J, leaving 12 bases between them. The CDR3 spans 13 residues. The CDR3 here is CASSLDGGTEAFF. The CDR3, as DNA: TGTGCCAGCAGCCTCGACGGGGGCACTGAAGCTTTCTTT.

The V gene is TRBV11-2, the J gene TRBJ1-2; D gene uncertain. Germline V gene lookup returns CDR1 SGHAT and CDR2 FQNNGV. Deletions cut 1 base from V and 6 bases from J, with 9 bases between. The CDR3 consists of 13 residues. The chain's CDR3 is CASSLVPDHGYTF. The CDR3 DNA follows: TGTGCCAGCAGCTTAGTCCCTGATCATGGCTACACCTTC.

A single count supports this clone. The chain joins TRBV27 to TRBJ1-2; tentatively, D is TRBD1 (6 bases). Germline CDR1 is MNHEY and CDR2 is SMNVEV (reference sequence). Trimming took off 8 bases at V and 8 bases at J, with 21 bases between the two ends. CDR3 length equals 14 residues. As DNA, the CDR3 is TGTGCCAGCGCTATAAGGGGGGCCCCGGAAGGCTACACCTTC. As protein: CASAIRGAPEGYTF.

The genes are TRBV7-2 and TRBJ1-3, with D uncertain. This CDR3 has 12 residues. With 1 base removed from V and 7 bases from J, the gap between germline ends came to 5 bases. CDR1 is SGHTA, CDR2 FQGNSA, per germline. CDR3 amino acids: CASSLDINTIYF. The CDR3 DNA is TGTGCCAGCAGCTTAGACATTAACACCATATATTTT.

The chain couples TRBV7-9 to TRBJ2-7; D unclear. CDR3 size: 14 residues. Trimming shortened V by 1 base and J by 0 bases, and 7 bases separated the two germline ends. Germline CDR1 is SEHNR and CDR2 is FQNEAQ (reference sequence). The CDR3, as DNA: TGTGCCAGCAGCTTAGTATCCCTCTCCTACGAGCAGTACTTC. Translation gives CASSLVSLSYEQYF.

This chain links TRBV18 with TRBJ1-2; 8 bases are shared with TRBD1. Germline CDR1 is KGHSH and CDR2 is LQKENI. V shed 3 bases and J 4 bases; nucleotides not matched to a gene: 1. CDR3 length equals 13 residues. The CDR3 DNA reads TGTGCCAGCTCACCCACAGGGGGCTATGGCTACACCTTC. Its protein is CASSPTGGYGYTF.